One and the same sample provided the 12 T cell receptor beta chains below, sequenced in a study of blood T cell repertoires in COVID-19. Sequencing was performed with immunoSEQ multiplex PCR; in TCRdb, only in-frame clones are kept and a portion is missing. The table lists approximately 27,000 clones, 89% of them singletons. The sample consisted of peripheral blood. Every receptor here comes from a human donor with acute or convalescent COVID-19. The donor label of this sample is uncertain.

The chain uses TRBV5-1 and TRBJ2-1, with 9 positions matching TRBD1. J gave up 7 bases and V 4 bases, and 12 bases lay outside the gene matches. CDR1 is SGHRS and CDR2 is YFSETQ in the germline V gene. The CDR3 contains 16 residues. CDR3 loop: CASSPDPGTGTNEQFF. The CDR3 DNA is TGCGCCAGCAGCCCGGACCCCGGGACAGGGACGAATGAGCAGTTCTTC.

The chain uses TRBV5-4 and TRBJ2-3; TRBD1 is a possible D gene (6 bases). This CDR3 is 15 amino acids long. Germline CDR1 reads SGHNT; CDR2 reads YYREEE (reference sequence). Between the trimmed V and J ends, which lost 4 bases and 4 bases, there was a span of 16 bases. The CDR3 DNA is TGTGCCAGCAGCCCACGAACAGGGAGAGCAGATACGCAGTATTTT. This codes for CASSPRTGRADTQYF.

This chain joins TRBV28 and TRBJ2-3, with 9 bases matching TRBD2. V dropped 6 bases and J dropped 5; count of bases not matched to a gene: 6. Germline CDR1 and CDR2: MDHEN and SYDVKM. CDR3 size: 14 residues. The DNA of the CDR3 is TGTGCCAGCAGAGCTAGCGGGATAGTAGATACGCAGTATTTT. This sequence encodes CASRASGIVDTQYF.

The gene calls are TRBV27 and TRBJ2-3; 7 bases are shared with TRBD1. Looked up from germline, CDR1 is MNHEY and CDR2 is SMNVEV (reference sequence). This CDR3 is built from 18 residues. With 4 bases clipped from V and 0 bases from J, the junction kept 13 bases outside the gene matches. CDR3 sequence: CASSSRQGKARSTDTQYF. The CDR3 DNA sequence: TGTGCCAGCAGTTCGCGACAGGGTAAGGCCAGAAGCACAGATACGCAGTATTTT.

This chain uses TRBV6-5 with TRBJ1-1; D unresolved. Looked up from germline, CDR1 is MNHEY and CDR2 is SVGAGI. V dropped 5 bases and J dropped 1 base, with 14 bases sitting between them. CDR3 length: 15 residues. The CDR3 is CASSPYRRQNTEAFF. The CDR3 DNA is TGTGCCAGCAGTCCTTATCGCAGACAGAACACTGAAGCTTTCTTT.

The chain carries TRBV19 and TRBJ1-2, with TRBD1 matching over 7 bases. The length of the CDR3 is 17 residues. Germline loops: CDR1 LNHDA, CDR2 SQIVND (reference sequence). The trim removed 4 bases at V and 3 bases at J, leaving 14 bases unmatched. This chain's CDR3 is CASSTYDGTALHYGYTF. CDR3 DNA sequence: TGTGCCAGTAGTACTTATGATGGGACAGCGCTCCACTATGGCTACACCTTC.

This chain joins TRBV9 and TRBJ2-1; perhaps TRBD2 as D (7 bases). Germline CDR1 is SGDLS and CDR2 is YYNGEE. This CDR3 has 15 amino acids. The V gene lost 4 bases and the J gene lost 8 bases, with 19 bases spanning the gap. The CDR3: CASSPPIRGADEQFF. DNA of the CDR3: TGTGCCAGCAGCCCACCTATACGGGGGGCGGATGAGCAGTTCTTC.

This chain connects TRBV11-3 to TRBJ2-1, with 10 bases that match TRBD1. CDR1 and CDR2 (germline): SGHNT, YENEEA. The junction had 3 bases not matched to a gene; V was cut back by 5 bases and J by 8 bases. The CDR3 has 13 residues. The CDR3 protein is CASSVGQGDEQFF. The CDR3, as DNA: TGTGCCAGCAGCGTAGGACAGGGGGATGAGCAGTTCTTC.

The J gene is TRBJ1-2, the V gene TRBV5-1, with 7 nucleotides matching TRBD1. The V gene end was trimmed by 6 bases and the J gene end by 8 bases; junction bases not matched to a gene: 13. Germline values: CDR1 SGHRS, CDR2 YFSETQ. The CDR3 covers 14 residues. The CDR3 spells CASTNFLQGEGYTF. The CDR3 DNA sequence: TGCGCCAGCACCAATTTCCTCCAGGGGGAAGGCTACACCTTC.

The genes are TRBV6-6 and TRBJ2-1; 7 bases fit TRBD2. V lost 10 bases and J lost 7; bases outside the gene matches: 19. CDR1 and CDR2 (germline): MNHNY, SVGAGI (reference sequence). CDR3 length: 16 residues. Here the CDR3 DNA reads TGTGCCATTTCGTTTTCCGGGACTACGGGAAATAATGAGCAGTTCTTC. Its translation: CAISFSGTTGNNEQFF.

The chain is built from TRBV7-8 and TRBJ1-4, with TRBD1 as a possible D gene (6 bases). The length of the CDR3 is 15 residues. CDR1 SGHVS and CDR2 FQNEAQ come from the germline V gene. V gave up 1 base and J gave up 7 bases, with 13 bases separating them. CDR3 amino acids: CASSLEGARGEKLFF. As DNA, the CDR3 is TGTGCCAGCAGCTTAGAGGGCGCCAGGGGTGAAAAACTGTTTTTT.

CDR3 sequence (DNA): TGTGCCAGCACGAACCCCGCCGGGACAGGGTCTTACGAGCAGTACTTC. As protein: CASTNPAGTGSYEQYF. This rearrangement joins TRBV28 to TRBJ2-7; 9 bases agree with TRBD1. The CDR3 totals 16 residues. Germline loops: CDR1 MDHEN, CDR2 SYDVKM. J gave up 4 bases and V 7 bases, and 14 bases lay outside the gene matches.